These 5 T cell receptor beta chains were all obtained from the same sample, sequenced in a study of CD8 T cells in Susac syndrome (dated 2019 in TCRdb). Preparation of the library involved the immunoSEQ multiplex PCR assay. RNA was extracted using the RNeasy kit, and roughly 0.5 to 1 ug of the RNA was reverse transcribed with random hexamers. TCRdb reanalyzed the raw reads on its own, using fastp at Q25 for trimming and MiXCR for clone calling, and kept in-frame beta chains. Rows with a matching CDR3 protein are joined into one entry that keeps the most common DNA and genes. The sample contains tens of thousands of distinct CDR3 sequences, approximately 96% of them found a single time. Together, the top ten hold about 0.68% of the sample. What was sequenced was CD8+ T cells from PBMCs. The receptors were gathered from a human donor with Susac syndrome.

This chain uses TRBV27 with TRBJ2-5; TRBD1 matches at 8 bases. CDR1 is MNHEY, CDR2 SMNVEV, per germline (reference sequence). CDR3 length: 13 amino acids. V was pared by 3 bases and J by 7 bases, with 4 bases of the junction left unmatched. The CDR3 nucleotides are TGTGCCAGCAGTTTGGGGACAGGCTTGACCCAGTACTTC. Residues: CASSLGTGLTQYF.

The gene calls are TRBV4-3 and TRBJ2-3; TRBD2 agrees at 8 bases. The CDR3 loop spans 17 amino acids. Germline V gene lookup returns CDR1 LGHNA and CDR2 YSLEER. With 1 base clipped from V and 1 base from J, the junction kept 7 bases outside the gene matches. The CDR3 loop reads CASSQGVRGGRTDTQYF. Written as DNA, the CDR3 is TGCGCCAGCAGCCAAGGGGTTCGGGGGGGCCGCACAGATACGCAGTATTTT.

The rearrangement joins TRBV27 to TRBJ1-2; the D gene is possibly TRBD1 (6 bases). Trimming left V 0 bases short and J 5 bases short, with 10 bases between. This CDR3 is 14 amino acids long. The germline V gene encodes CDR1 MNHEY and CDR2 SMNVEV (reference sequence). DNA for the CDR3: TGTGCCAGCAGTTTATCCACAGGGCTTTATGGCTACACCTTC. Protein: CASSLSTGLYGYTF.

CDR3 residues: CASSVGTSTYEQYF. The CDR3, as DNA: TGTGCCAGCAGCGTGGGGACATCAACCTACGAGCAGTACTTC. J is TRBJ2-7 and V is TRBV9; D is perhaps TRBD1 (6 bases). The CDR3 is 14 residues long. The V gene's germline CDR1 is SGDLS and CDR2 YYNGEE. Trimming left V 2 bases short and J 2 bases short, with 11 bases between.

The chain recombines TRBV10-3 with TRBJ1-6; D not certain. Trimming pared 0 bases from V and 6 bases from J, leaving 9 bases between. Germline V lookup: CDR1 ENHRY, CDR2 SYGVKD. The CDR3 spans 15 residues. CDR3 coding DNA: TGTGCCATCAGTGAGTCAGGAGGGCGTAATTCACCCCTCCACTTT. It specifies CAISESGGRNSPLHF.